A single sample gave rise to the 6 T cell receptor beta chains below, sequenced in a study of spatial heterogeneity in lung cancer. Sample time point: sample taken at primary tumor resection. Using its own MiXCR run on the 5' RACE reads, TCRdb lists one record per CDR3 protein. Seen here are about 470 distinct CDR3 sequences, 6.3% observed once, and the top ten hold around 30%. Sequences were derived from normal lung tissue next to the tumor, sampled at surgery. All receptors derive from a female donor with early-stage non-small cell lung cancer.

This clonotype is large in the sample. This beta chain was picked up by a library intended for alpha chains and is off target, so its count carries little meaning. This rearrangement joins TRBV3-1 to TRBJ2-7; D is uncertain. CDR3 length: 12 residues. Germline V CDR1 and CDR2: LGHDT, YNNKEL (reference sequence). V was cut by 3 bases and J by 2 bases, with 5 bases left in between. CDR3 nucleotide sequence: TGTGCCAGCAGCCACCTACCCTACGAGCAGTACTTC. Its translation is CASSHLPYEQYF.

In regard to this clonotype: This beta chain is a stray read from a library made for alpha chains; its abundance is not meaningful. CDR3 DNA: TGCAGTGCTAGAGATCTCGCAGGGGTCTCCTACGAGCAGTACTTC. Translated: CSARDLAGVSYEQYF. The V call is TRBV20-1, the J call TRBJ2-7; TRBD1 is a possible D gene (6 bases). Germline V lookup: CDR1 DFQATT, CDR2 SNEGSKA (reference sequence). The V gene lost 0 bases and the J gene lost 0 bases, with 12 bases spanning the gap. This CDR3 has 15 residues.

Within the sample, this clonotype is large. Little can be read into the size of this beta chain, an off-target read in a library designed for alpha chains. CDR3: CASSPQGRRTRNTGELFF. The CDR3 DNA is TGTGCCAGTAGTCCACAGGGTCGTCGAACGAGAAACACCGGGGAGCTGTTTTTT. The rearrangement links TRBV19 to TRBJ2-2; D is perhaps TRBD1 (6 bases). Between the trimmed V and J ends, which lost 5 bases and 2 bases, there was a span of 21 bases. CDR1 is LNHDA and CDR2 is SQIVND in the germline V gene (reference sequence). The CDR3 extends over 18 amino acids.

This clonotype is labeled as large. This beta chain appears as a stray read in a library generated for alpha chains; its size is not informative. The gene calls are TRBV15 and TRBJ2-1, with D unresolved. The germline V gene has CDR1 LNHNV and CDR2 YYDKDF (reference sequence). This CDR3 comprises 13 residues. V lost 0 bases to trimming and J lost 9 bases, with 9 bases between them. In nucleotides, the CDR3 is TGTGCCACCAGCAGAGATAAGGTCGGTGAGCAGTTCTTC. Its protein product is CATSRDKVGEQFF.

This clonotype was counted between two and nine times. This beta chain slipped into a library made for alpha chains as a stray read, so its size is not meaningful. V and J are TRBV11-2 and TRBJ2-7; maybe TRBD1 (6 bases). Between the trimmed V and J ends, which lost 4 bases and 1 base, there was a span of 14 bases. CDR3 length: 15 residues. The germline CDR1 and CDR2 sequences are SGHAT and FQNNGV. CDR3 amino acids: CASSWDTRGSYEQYF. The CDR3 DNA sequence: TGTGCCAGCAGCTGGGACACCCGTGGGTCCTACGAGCAGTACTTC.

This clonotype was seen a few times. This beta chain is a stray sequence in a library constructed for alpha chains; its clone size is not meaningful. V is TRBV11-2 and J is TRBJ2-3; D not certain. Germline V lookup: CDR1 SGHAT, CDR2 FQNNGV. V lost 7 bases, J lost 6 bases, and 14 bases lay in between. The CDR3 has 13 residues. CDR3 amino acids: CASMNTGGDTQYF. DNA of the CDR3: TGTGCCAGCATGAATACGGGTGGGGATACGCAGTATTTT.